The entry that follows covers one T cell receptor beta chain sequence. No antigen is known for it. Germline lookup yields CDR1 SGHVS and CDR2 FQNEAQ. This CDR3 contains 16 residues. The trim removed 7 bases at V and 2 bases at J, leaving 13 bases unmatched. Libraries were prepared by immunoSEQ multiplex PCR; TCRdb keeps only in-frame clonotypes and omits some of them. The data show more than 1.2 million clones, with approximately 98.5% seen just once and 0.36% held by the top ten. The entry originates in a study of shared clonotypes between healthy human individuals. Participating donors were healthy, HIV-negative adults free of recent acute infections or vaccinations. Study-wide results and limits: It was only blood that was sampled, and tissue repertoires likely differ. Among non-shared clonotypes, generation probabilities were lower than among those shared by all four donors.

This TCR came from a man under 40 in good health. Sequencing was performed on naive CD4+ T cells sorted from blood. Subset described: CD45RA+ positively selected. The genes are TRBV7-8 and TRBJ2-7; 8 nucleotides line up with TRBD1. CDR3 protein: CASTKSDRGHPYEQYF. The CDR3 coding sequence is TGTGCCAGCACCAAGAGCGACAGGGGCCACCCCTACGAGCAGTACTTC.